The rows below give T cell receptor beta chains drawn from one sample of a study of T cell repertoires in aging, cancer and after chemotherapy. TCRdb redid the calling of the multiplex PCR reads with MiXCR, one entry per CDR3 protein. The table shows about 12,000 distinct CDR3 sequences, with approximately 31% occurring only once. What was sequenced was blood. The receptors shown here come from a human donor in good health. The donor label of this sample is uncertain. Each CDR3 is given with its conserved first and last residue. A D gene is named only where the DNA matches it firmly. The size entry is marked missing in some rows and otherwise reads once, few, many or a size class.

V	D	J	size	CDR3	DNA
TRBV29-1	-	TRBJ2-5	medium-sized	CSVDQGGQTETQYF	TGCAGCGTTGACCAGGGGGGTCAGACAGAGACCCAGTACTTC
TRBV6-4	TRBD2	TRBJ2-2	few	CASKLAGDTGELFF	TGTGCCAGCAAACTAGCGGGGGACACCGGGGAGCTGTTTTTT
TRBV12-3/TRBV12-4	-	TRBJ2-5	-	CASSLRRGPQETQYF	TGTGCCAGCAGTTTAAGGCGCGGTCCACAAGAGACCCAGTACTTC
TRBV19	-	TRBJ1-3	-	CASSIEAGRNTIYF	TGTGCCAGTAGTATCGAGGCAGGACGAAACACCATATATTTT
TRBV12-3/TRBV12-4	-	TRBJ1-1	few	CASSFVWGTEAFF	TGTGCCAGCAGTTTTGTGTGGGGCACTGAAGCTTTCTTT
TRBV27	TRBD1	TRBJ1-2	-	CASSSRTGTYGYTF	TGTGCCAGCAGTTCGAGGACAGGGACCTATGGCTACACCTTC
TRBV5-1	TRBD2	TRBJ2-5	-	CASSLTSGNQETQYF	TGCGCCAGCAGCTTGACTAGCGGGAACCAAGAGACCCAGTACTTC
TRBV5-6	-	TRBJ1-2	-	CASSFRGAEIYGYTF	TGTGCCAGCAGCTTCCGCGGGGCAGAGATTTATGGCTACACCTTC
TRBV20-1	-	TRBJ2-1	-	CFSGYSYNEQFF	TGCTTTAGCGGCTACTCCTACAATGAGCAGTTCTTC
TRBV6-2/TRBV6-3	TRBD2	TRBJ2-3	-	CASTRGGDTDTQYF	TGTGCCAGCACGCGGGGGGGTGACACAGATACGCAGTATTTT
TRBV18	-	TRBJ1-2	few	CASSPQRGSNYGYTF	TGTGCCAGCTCACCCCAGCGGGGAAGTAACTATGGCTACACCTTC
TRBV24-1	TRBD1	TRBJ1-4	once	CATSDPTPLRTGANEKLFF	TGTGCCACCAGTGATCCTACCCCCCTCCGGACAGGGGCTAATGAAAAACTGTTTTTT
TRBV6-4	TRBD2	TRBJ2-3	few	CASSDSGGGAADTQYF	TGTGCCAGCAGTGACTCCGGGGGGGGCGCCGCAGATACGCAGTATTTT
TRBV7-2	TRBD2	TRBJ2-5	few	CASSLVSGGETQYF	TGTGCCAGCAGCTTAGTTAGCGGGGGTGAGACCCAGTACTTC
TRBV19	TRBD1	TRBJ1-2	few	CATRQGLNYGYTF	TGTGCCACCAGACAGGGGCTCAACTATGGCTACACCTTC
TRBV7-9	TRBD1	TRBJ1-4	-	CAAGGDSQTTNEKLFF	TGTGCCGCCGGGGGGGACAGCCAGACAACTAATGAAAAACTGTTTTTT